Listed below are T cell receptor beta chains from one sample, sequenced in a study of spatial heterogeneity in lung cancer. TCRdb re-called the 5' RACE reads through MiXCR, storing one row per CDR3 protein. There are tens of thousands of distinct CDR3 sequences in the sample; 5.8% occur only once, and approximately 10% lies in the top ten. This material consisted of PBMCs, taken at surgery. The receptors here all came from a male donor with early-stage non-small cell lung cancer. Each CDR3 is given with its conserved first and last residue. A D gene is named only where the DNA matches it firmly. Some rows have no size entry. The others give once, few or many, or a class for an expanded clone.

v_call	clone_size	j_call	d_call	cdr3_aa	cdr3_nt
TRBV27	few	TRBJ2-7	.	CASSLTRGGDSYEQYF	TGTGCCAGCAGTCTAACCCGGGGCGGAGACTCCTACGAGCAGTACTTC
TRBV5-5	few	TRBJ1-5	.	CASSLRGEAGSNQPQHF	TGTGCCAGCAGCTTAAGGGGGGAGGCAGGCAGCAATCAGCCCCAGCATTTT
TRBV24-1	many	TRBJ2-3	TRBD2	CATSVGGGDTQYF	TGTGCCACCAGTGTCGGGGGGGGTGATACGCAGTATTTT
TRBV3-1	many	TRBJ2-7	.	CASSRWRNEQYF	TGTGCCAGCAGCCGTTGGCGGAACGAGCAGTACTTC
TRBV7-2	many	TRBJ2-1	.	CASSARGRGGGNEQFF	TGTGCCAGCAGCGCCAGAGGCAGGGGGGGGGGCAATGAGCAGTTCTTC
TRBV5-1	.	TRBJ2-3	.	CASSLEAGGNTQYF	TGCGCCAGCAGCTTGGAGGCAGGAGGGAATACGCAGTATTTT
TRBV7-2	many	TRBJ2-3	.	CASSPRQAFTDTQYF	TGTGCCAGCAGTCCCCGACAGGCGTTCACAGATACGCAGTATTTT
TRBV7-9	.	TRBJ2-3	.	CASSLTGTGTDTQYF	TGTGCCAGCAGCTTAACGGGGACTGGCACAGATACGCAGTATTTT
TRBV21-1	many	TRBJ1-5	.	CASSKALCGRTALEEPQHF	TGTGCCAGCAGCAAAGCGCTGTGTGGTCGGACTGCGCTAGAGGAGCCCCAGCATTTT
TRBV9	many	TRBJ1-2	.	CASSTQRGAGVNYGYTF	TGTGCCAGCAGCACCCAAAGGGGGGCAGGGGTTAACTATGGCTACACCTTC
TRBV4-2	many	TRBJ1-5	TRBD1	CASSQETGVRGNQPQHF	TGTGCCAGCAGCCAAGAGACAGGGGTGAGGGGTAATCAGCCCCAGCATTTT
TRBV7-8	many	TRBJ2-3	.	CASSFRRGLTDTQYF	TGTGCCAGCAGCTTCAGGAGGGGGCTCACAGATACGCAGTATTTT
TRBV9	many	TRBJ2-3	.	CASSPLPFAARTDTQYF	TGTGCCAGCAGCCCACTACCTTTTGCGGCCCGTACAGATACGCAGTATTTT
TRBV12-3/TRBV12-4	medium-sized	TRBJ1-6	.	CASSNNSPLHF	TGTGCCAGCAGCAACAATTCACCCCTCCACTTT
TRBV2	many	TRBJ2-1	TRBD2	CASSEIEAGGLRGDNEQFF	TGTGCCAGCAGTGAAATCGAAGCGGGGGGCCTTAGGGGCGACAATGAGCAGTTCTTC
TRBV18	many	TRBJ1-1	.	CASSSSVDTEAFF	TGTGCCAGCTCATCAAGCGTTGACACTGAAGCTTTCTTT
TRBV18	.	TRBJ2-1	.	CASSPPGPFNNEQFF	TGTGCCAGCTCACCACCGGGCCCGTTTAACAATGAGCAGTTCTTC
TRBV6-2/TRBV6-3	many	TRBJ1-5	TRBD1	CASSDRAHQPQHF	TGTGCCAGCAGCGACAGGGCCCATCAGCCCCAGCATTTT
TRBV5-1	many	TRBJ2-3	.	CASGSGAVTDTQYF	TGCGCCAGCGGTTCAGGGGCTGTCACAGATACGCAGTATTTT
TRBV30	few	TRBJ2-7	TRBD2	CAWTPGGAGEQYF	TGTGCCTGGACCCCCGGGGGGGCGGGCGAGCAGTACTTC
TRBV20-1	many	TRBJ1-5	TRBD1	CSALRSGQGLNQPQHF	TGCAGTGCACTCCGATCGGGACAGGGCCTCAATCAGCCCCAGCATTTT
TRBV12-3/TRBV12-4	many	TRBJ2-7	TRBD1	CASSSRDRVTYEQYF	TGTGCCAGCAGTTCCCGGGACAGGGTTACCTACGAGCAGTACTTC
TRBV20-1	.	TRBJ1-5	.	CSATAARANQPQHF	TGCAGTGCCACGGCCGCCAGAGCCAATCAGCCCCAGCATTTT
TRBV6-2/TRBV6-3	many	TRBJ2-3	.	CASSSSTGVTDTQYF	TGTGCCAGCAGTTCCTCAACGGGCGTTACAGATACGCAGTATTTT
TRBV10-3	many	TRBJ2-3	.	CAISAGDTQYF	TGTGCCATCAGTGCAGGAGATACGCAGTATTTT
TRBV2	many	TRBJ1-1	TRBD1	CASSALTGRPTEAFF	TGTGCCAGCAGTGCCCTGACAGGGCGGCCTACTGAAGCTTTCTTT
TRBV29-1	many	TRBJ2-1	.	CSVEDGRGGVNEQFF	TGCAGCGTTGAAGATGGGAGGGGGGGGGTTAATGAGCAGTTCTTC
TRBV28	many	TRBJ2-1	.	CASTSGSSGQFF	TGTGCCAGCACTTCAGGGTCGTCGGGGCAGTTCTTC
TRBV12-3/TRBV12-4	few	TRBJ2-3	TRBD1	CASSTGQGADTQYF	TGTGCCAGCAGCACGGGACAGGGTGCGGATACGCAGTATTTT
TRBV6-5	many	TRBJ1-1	.	CASSRRQETVAAFF	TGTGCCAGCAGCCGCCGACAGGAGACAGTGGCAGCTTTCTTT
TRBV25-1	many	TRBJ2-3	TRBD2	CASSEWKRGATGGDTQYF	TGTGCCAGCAGTGAATGGAAGCGGGGGGCCACCGGAGGAGATACGCAGTATTTT
TRBV7-3	.	TRBJ2-1	TRBD2	CASSWTSGGDNEQFF	TGTGCCAGCAGCTGGACTAGCGGGGGGGACAATGAGCAGTTCTTC